A single sample gave rise to the 9 T cell receptor beta chains below, sequenced in a study of blood T cell repertoires in COVID-19 (TCRdb year 2020). Receptor amplification or capture employed the immunoSEQ multiplex PCR assay. TCRdb re-hosts the immuneACCESS table, in-frame sequences only. Its copies lack some clones; in the studies checked, an unresolved V gene accounts for under half of them, and the cause for the rest is not known. The sample table contains approximately 140,000 clones; only one count was recorded for 80% of them. The ten most abundant clones make up over 10% of the sample. The sequencing input was peripheral blood. These receptors were obtained from a man in his 60s with active or convalescent COVID-19.

The V and J genes are TRBV4-1 and TRBJ2-7; D is perhaps TRBD1 (6 bases). The CDR3 contains 12 residues. The V and J ends lost 3 bases and 6 bases respectively, with 9 bases between them. Germline lookup yields CDR1 MGHRA and CDR2 YSYEKL. CDR3 nucleotides: TGCGCCAGCAGCCATTGGACAGCCGAGCAGTACTTC. Its protein product is CASSHWTAEQYF.

This clone was observed a handful of times. This sequence joins TRBV28 and TRBJ2-2; 16 bases agree with TRBD2. V trimming: 6 bases; J trimming: 7 bases; junction bases outside the gene matches: 14. This CDR3 region has 19 residues. Germline V gives CDR1 MDHEN, CDR2 SYDVKM. CDR3 sequence reads: CASSFAGTSGRAKGGELFF. As DNA, the CDR3 is TGTGCCAGCAGCTTTGCTGGGACTAGCGGGAGGGCGAAAGGCGGGGAGCTGTTTTTT.

The chain uses TRBV15 and TRBJ2-7; 7 nucleotides match TRBD1. Germline assignment: CDR1 LNHNV and CDR2 YYDKDF (reference sequence). The V gene end was trimmed by 3 bases and the J gene end by 0 bases; junction bases not matched to a gene: 11. The CDR3 spans 17 residues. The CDR3 reads CATSRSMAGQASYEQYF. The CDR3 region has the DNA TGTGCCACCAGCAGGTCGATGGCAGGACAGGCCTCCTACGAGCAGTACTTC.

In this sample, this clone turned up a few times. This chain links TRBV25-1 with TRBJ2-1; 10 bases are a match to TRBD1. The length of the CDR3 is 17 residues. Germline CDR1 reads MGHDK; CDR2 reads SYGVNS. Unmatched junction bases numbered 8, after V lost 4 bases and J lost 2 bases. The CDR3 sequence is CASSGRRDRGAYNEQFF. DNA for the CDR3: TGTGCCAGCAGTGGGAGAAGGGACAGGGGTGCCTACAATGAGCAGTTCTTC.

This sequence joins TRBV30 and TRBJ2-1; D unresolved. Germline lookup yields CDR1 GTSNPN and CDR2 SVGIG (reference sequence). CDR3 length: 10 amino acids. Trimming cost V 5 bases and J 5 bases, with 4 bases left between them. The CDR3: CAWGNNEQFF. As DNA, the CDR3 is TGTGCCTGGGGTAACAATGAGCAGTTCTTC.

J is TRBJ2-7 and V is TRBV11-2, with 8 bases lining up with TRBD2. In germline, CDR1 is SGHAT, CDR2 FQNNGV. The CDR3 runs 15 residues. J was trimmed by 0 bases and V by 4 bases; bases with no gene match: 5. CDR3 in amino acids: CASSSLAASSYEQYF. The DNA of the CDR3 is TGTGCCAGCAGCTCACTAGCGGCGAGCTCCTACGAGCAGTACTTC.

The J gene is TRBJ2-3, the V gene TRBV5-1, with TRBD2 matching over 14 bases. Germline V lookup: CDR1 SGHRS, CDR2 YFSETQ. The CDR3 is 18 amino acids. V lost 3 bases and J lost 2; bases outside the gene matches: 8. The CDR3 spells CASSSGLAGGHSTDTQYF. CDR3 nucleotides: TGCGCCAGCAGCTCTGGACTAGCGGGAGGCCACTCCACAGATACGCAGTATTTT.

As DNA, the CDR3 is TGCGCCAGCAGCCAGATTAGCGGGAGGGCCCTAGGCGAGCAGTACTTC. Encoded protein: CASSQISGRALGEQYF. The chain couples TRBV4-3 to TRBJ2-7, with 11 bases fitting TRBD2. The trim removed 3 bases at V and 6 bases at J, leaving 10 bases unmatched. This CDR3 has 16 amino acids. From germline, CDR1 is LGHNA and CDR2 YSLEER.

The chain employs TRBV5-5 and TRBJ2-7, with D unresolved. CDR1 is SGHKS, CDR2 YYEKEE, per germline (reference sequence). The CDR3 spans 13 residues. V was pared by 2 bases and J by 2 bases, with 8 bases between. The CDR3 sequence is CASSFPGPYEQYF. Written as DNA, the CDR3 is TGTGCCAGCAGCTTTCCGGGTCCCTACGAGCAGTACTTC. Together with reference TRBV5-5 and TRBJ2-7, the CDR3 gives the full variable domain: DAGVTQSPTHLIKTRGQQVTLRCSPISGHKSVSWYQQVLGQGPQFIFQYYEKEERGRGNFPDRFSARQFPNYSSELNVNALLLGDSALYLCASSFPGPYEQYFGPGTRLTVT.